This T cell receptor beta chain is from a study of cytomegalovirus exposure and HLA in healthy donors. The study, taken as a whole, reports: Among the most significant clusters, several appeared linked to common viral pathogens in a later analysis.

This clone was observed a handful of times. Its target is unknown. PCR amplification relied on 60 Vbeta primers (plus 13 Jbeta primers). Measured with immunoSEQ multiplex PCR; TCRdb has only the in-frame clones, and not every one. Of just under 65,000 clones in the sample, around 80% are singletons; the top ten hold around 4.7%. Material: PBMCs. This sequence originates from a woman aged 25-40 years in good health and CMV-seronegative.

The CDR3 bases are TGCGCCAGCAAGGGGGATACCTACGAGCAGTACTTC. As protein: CASKGDTYEQYF. The chain is built from TRBV5-1 and TRBJ2-7; D may be TRBD1 (6 bases). The CDR3 consists of 12 residues. V gave up 6 bases and J gave up 2 bases, with 9 bases separating them. Germline assignment: CDR1 SGHRS and CDR2 YFSETQ.